This T cell receptor (beta chain) was retrieved from a study of blood T cell repertoires in COVID-19. This clone was counted between two and nine times. The table came from immunoSEQ multiplex PCR; TCRdb's copy has only in-frame clones and leaves some out. The table includes around 130,000 clones, 70% to 80% detected once. Germline values: CDR1 LNHDA, CDR2 SQIVND (reference sequence). The germline V and J ends were trimmed by 6 bases and 2 bases, with 9 bases remaining between them. This CDR3 has 13 amino acids. The chain uses TRBV19 and TRBJ2-3; the D gene is possibly TRBD1 (6 bases). The sample taken for sequencing was peripheral blood. The source of this sequence is a human donor in a cohort sampled during active COVID-19. CDR3 region: CASRDRHTDTQYF. In DNA, the CDR3 is TGTGCCAGTAGGGACAGACACACAGATACGCAGTATTTT.